This TCR beta chain was identified in a study of blood T cell repertoires in COVID-19. CDR1 KGHSH and CDR2 LQKENI come from the germline V gene. The CDR3 is 17 residues long. J gave up 6 bases and V 1 base, and 13 bases lay outside the gene matches. Profiled with immunoSEQ multiplex PCR; TCRdb holds only in-frame clones, not every one. This sample carries over 200,000 clones, approximately 89% of them seen once, and the ten largest clones take about 4%. Across about two dozen US areas, participants ranged in age from roughly 18 to 89 years. The sample was PBMCs or T cells enriched from blood (not recorded which). The genes are TRBV18 and TRBJ1-2, with 8 bases matching TRBD1. This receptor was identified in a woman under 40 who had been exposed to COVID-19. Here the CDR3 DNA reads TGTGCCAGCTCACCACTAGGACAGGGCCGAGGATATGATGGCTACACCTTC. Its translation is CASSPLGQGRGYDGYTF.